This note documents a single T cell receptor beta chain sequence. Its antigen remains unknown. This entry belongs to a study of CD8 T cells in ankylosing spondylitis. Study conclusions and caveats: Blood of patients with ankylosing spondylitis appeared to be characterized by a TCR beta motif of eight highly homologous variants. Prior work had noted some motif variants in reactive arthritis blood and synovial fluid. Matched ankylosing spondylitis synovial fluid reportedly showed significant enrichment of disease-linked clones.

From germline, CDR1 is MNHEY and CDR2 SMNVEV (reference sequence). Trimming shortened V by 1 base and J by 8 bases, and 9 bases separated the two germline ends. The CDR3 totals 13 residues. TCRdb re-analysed the 5' RACE reads in MiXCR, keeping a single row per CDR3 protein. Of more than 600,000 distinct CDR3 sequences listed, 19% were seen once; the top ten hold 15% to 20%. The sequence was collected from a male donor with ankylosing spondylitis. The V call is TRBV27, the J call TRBJ2-1, with D possibly matching TRBD1 (5 bases). Sequencing input: blood, either unsorted or a sorted T cell fraction (not recorded which). The CDR3 loop is CASSLWGEDEQFF. CDR3 nucleotides: TGTGCCAGCAGTTTATGGGGCGAGGATGAGCAGTTCTTC.